The clone carrying this TCR beta chain was seen ten or more times. The antigen is undetermined. The record originates from a study of blood T cells in healthy people across ages. Study summary: Through template switching, about one barcoded beta molecule was captured per two T cells, as measured in model experiments. Notes on the study in general: Among T cells, TCR beta diversity per million cells dropped roughly linearly as age rose. Percentage of naive T cells showed a strong correlation with TCR beta diversity.

It was with a sample-barcoded 5' primer and a J-beta primer mix that a second PCR of roughly 7 to 12 cycles was run. MiXCR was run by TCRdb on the 5' RACE reads, yielding one entry per CDR3 protein. The repertoire includes about 670,000 distinct CDR3 sequences, 52% of them detected once, and roughly 13% sits in the top ten. The sequenced material came from blood. The sequence came from an elderly woman in good health.

The CDR3 sequence: CASSYKPGIYEQYF. CDR3 in DNA: TGTGCCAGCAGTTACAAACCGGGGATCTACGAGCAGTACTTC. The chain carries TRBV6-5 and TRBJ2-7, with a tentative D call TRBD2 (5 bases). CDR1 MNHEY and CDR2 SVGAGI come from the germline V gene. V shed 2 bases and J shed 3 bases, with 11 bases lying between them. The CDR3 runs 14 residues.